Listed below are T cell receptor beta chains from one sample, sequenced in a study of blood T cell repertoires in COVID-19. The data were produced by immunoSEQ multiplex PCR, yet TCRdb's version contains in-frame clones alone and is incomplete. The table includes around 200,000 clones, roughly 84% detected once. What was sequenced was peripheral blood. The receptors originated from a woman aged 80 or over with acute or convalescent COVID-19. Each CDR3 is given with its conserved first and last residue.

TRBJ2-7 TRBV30 CAWNQGLSEQYF
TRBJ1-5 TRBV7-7 CASSLAADWSSQPQHF
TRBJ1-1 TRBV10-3 CAISEKYGQGNTEAFF
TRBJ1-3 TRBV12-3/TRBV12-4 CASSWDKGNTIYF
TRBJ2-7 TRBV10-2 CASMTSGRLSYEQYF
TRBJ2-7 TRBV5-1 CASSLAAENPYEQYF
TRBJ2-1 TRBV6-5 CASSGHYYNEQFF
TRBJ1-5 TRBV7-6 CASSLAPPGTSNQPQHF
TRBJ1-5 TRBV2 CASSRGQGVQPQHF
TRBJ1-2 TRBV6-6 CASSYGTVSMVGYTF
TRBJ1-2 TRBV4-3 CASSQDGVTGYYGYTF
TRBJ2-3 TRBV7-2 CASSLVTGTDTQYF
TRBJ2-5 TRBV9 CASSVGLALTQETQYF
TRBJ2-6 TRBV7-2 CASSSPGQGVILTF
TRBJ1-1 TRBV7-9 CASSLGEGWDTEAFF
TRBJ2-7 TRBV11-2 CASSLLSPGQGYEQYF
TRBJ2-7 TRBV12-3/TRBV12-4 CASSLRDLGEQYF
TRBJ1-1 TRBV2 CASREQGLSTEAFF
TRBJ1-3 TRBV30 CAWKLGQGPGNTIYF
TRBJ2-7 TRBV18 CASSQQGDFYEQYF
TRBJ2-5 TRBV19 CASSRTGQRETQYF
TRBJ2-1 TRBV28 CASISVGGDRYNEQFF
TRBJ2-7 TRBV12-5 CASGLVGGPTYEQYF
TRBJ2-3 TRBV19 CASRARGRTDTQYF
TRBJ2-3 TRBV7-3 CASSSDPGADTQYF